Each of the 27 T cell receptor beta chains below was sequenced from the same sample in a study of T cells after yellow fever vaccination. Each CDR3 protein gets one entry after TCRdb re-called the 5' RACE reads with MiXCR. The sample carries about 400,000 distinct CDR3 sequences, approximately 6% recorded once. The sample here was PBMCs, taken 5 days after the yellow fever booster vaccination. The origin of the receptors is a man in his thirties or forties who received the YFV17D yellow fever vaccine.

The chain joins TRBV29-1 to TRBJ2-5; TRBD2 is a possible D gene (5 bases). Deletions cut 0 bases from V and 5 bases from J, with 7 bases between. This CDR3 is built from 12 residues. Germline loops: CDR1 SQVTM, CDR2 ANQGSEA. Here the CDR3 reads CSVEDQRETQYF. As DNA, the CDR3 is TGCAGCGTTGAAGATCAGCGGGAGACCCAGTACTTC.

A few counts support this clonotype. The gene calls are TRBV20-1 and TRBJ1-1; D gene unclear. The CDR3 covers 12 residues. V was trimmed by 5 bases and J by 8 bases, leaving 15 bases between them. In germline, CDR1 is DFQATT, CDR2 SNEGSKA (reference sequence). CDR3 in DNA: TGCAGTGCTTTACTGCCTACTCCCGAAGCTTTCTTT. Its translation: CSALLPTPEAFF.

In this sample, this clonotype turned up a few times. The chain is built from TRBV20-1 and TRBJ2-2; D gene uncertain. Germline lookup yields CDR1 DFQATT and CDR2 SNEGSKA (reference sequence). V was pared by 0 bases and J by 1 base, with 3 bases between. This CDR3 has 13 residues. CDR3 sequence (DNA): TGCAGTGCTAGAGACGGGAACACCGGGGAGCTGTTTTTT. Translated, it gives CSARDGNTGELFF.

Only a few counts were recorded for this clonotype. This chain uses TRBV12-3 or TRBV12-4 with TRBJ2-1, with 7 bases matching TRBD2. The ends lost 3 bases at V and 12 bases at J; junction bases unmatched: 11. There are 14 residues in the CDR3. CDR3: CASSFERGPWGQFF. The CDR3 bases are TGTGCCAGCAGTTTTGAGCGGGGCCCCTGGGGGCAGTTCTTC.

This clonotype was seen at least ten times. The germline gene is not matched at one end of the junction; a read error may be the cause. The chain uses TRBV6-2 or TRBV6-3 and TRBJ1-4; maybe TRBD1 (5 bases). CDR1 and CDR2 from the germline V gene are MNHEY and SVGEGT. The CDR3 spans 12 residues. The CDR3 region has the DNA TGTGCCAGCAGTAACCAACGGACGAAACAGGATTTT. Its translation: CASSNQRTKQDF.

The V call is TRBV29-1, the J call TRBJ2-7; 9 bases are a match to TRBD2. V was clipped by 3 bases and J by 7 bases; unmatched bases: 7. The CDR3 contains 13 residues. Germline V gene data show CDR1 as SQVTM and CDR2 as ANQGSEA. CDR3 region: CSVDELAGGEQYF. The CDR3 nucleotides are TGCAGCGTTGACGAACTAGCGGGTGGTGAGCAGTACTTC.

The genes are TRBV7-2 and TRBJ2-3; 7 nucleotides line up with TRBD2. CDR1 SGHTA and CDR2 FQGNSA come from the germline V gene. With V trimmed by 3 bases and J by 5 bases, 8 bases remained unmatched. This CDR3 region has 15 residues. The CDR3 DNA reads as TGTGCCAGCAGCTTTTCTAGCGGAGGGGTAGATACGCAGTATTTT. Translation gives CASSFSSGGVDTQYF.

This clonotype was counted a few times. The chain recombines TRBV13 with TRBJ2-7; tentatively, D is TRBD1 (5 bases). From germline, CDR1 is PRHDT and CDR2 FYEKMQ (reference sequence). The CDR3 is 14 amino acids. V dropped 4 bases and J dropped 3 bases, with 13 bases sitting between them. Written as DNA, the CDR3 is TGTGCCAGCAGCTCCAAGGGGCAAGTCTACGAGCAGTACTTC. This encodes CASSSKGQVYEQYF.

This clonotype was found a few times. The chain employs TRBV7-2 and TRBJ2-7, with D maybe TRBD1 (5 bases). Germline values: CDR1 SGHTA, CDR2 FQGNSA. Trimming removed 1 base from V and 3 bases from J, with 13 bases in between. The CDR3 covers 15 residues. In DNA, the CDR3 is TGTGCCAGCAGCTTAGTAGGGGTCCCCGACTACGAGCAGTACTTC. Translated, it gives CASSLVGVPDYEQYF.

For this clonotype: A read error may account for a junction end that differs from germline. This sequence joins TRBV20-1 and TRBJ2-1; 9 nucleotides align to TRBD2. The V gene's germline CDR1 is DFQATT and CDR2 SNEGSKA (reference sequence). The length of the CDR3 is 18 residues. CDR3 residues: CCAPSAGGTRSSYNEQFF. The DNA of the CDR3 is TGCTGTGCTCCGTCGGCGGGAGGGACCAGAAGCTCCTACAATGAGCAGTTCTTC.

The rearrangement uses TRBV7-2 and TRBJ2-3; the D is unclear. The CDR3 consists of 13 residues. CDR1 is SGHTA and CDR2 is FQGNSA in the germline V gene. Trimming removed 6 bases at V and 0 bases at J, with 7 bases between. The CDR3 DNA follows: TGTGCCAGCAGAAGGATGAGCACAGATACGCAGTATTTT. Amino acids: CASRRMSTDTQYF.

For this clonotype: A read error may produce the germline difference seen at one junction end. The chain has TRBV20-1 and TRBJ2-3; TRBD2 aligns across 8 bases. This CDR3 is built from 17 residues. CDR1 is DFQATT and CDR2 is SNEGSKA in the germline V gene (reference sequence). CDR3 sequence reads: CCARKNPSGSGTDTQYF. CDR3 coding DNA: TGCTGTGCTAGAAAAAACCCCAGCGGGAGTGGAACAGATACGCAGTATTTT.

This clonotype has ten or more counts. The V gene is TRBV5-1, the J gene TRBJ2-7; possible D gene TRBD2, 6 bases. CDR1 and CDR2 from the germline V gene are SGHRS and YFSETQ. The CDR3 has 11 residues. Trimming removed 7 bases from V and 3 bases from J, with 8 bases in between. CDR3 sequence: CASRDFYEQYF. The DNA of the CDR3 is TGCGCCAGCCGGGACTTCTACGAGCAGTACTTC.

J is TRBJ2-2 and V is TRBV20-1, with D uncertain. Germline V gene data show CDR1 as DFQATT and CDR2 as SNEGSKA (reference sequence). The V end was cut by 6 bases, the J end by 0 bases, with 11 bases between. The CDR3 consists of 14 residues. The CDR3 spells CSANLGTNTGELFF. CDR3 DNA sequence: TGCAGTGCAAACCTAGGGACGAACACCGGGGAGCTGTTTTTT.

This clonotype was seen a handful of times. This chain uses TRBV30 with TRBJ2-7, with D uncertain. Germline-derived CDR1 and CDR2 are GTSNPN and SVGIG (reference sequence). This CDR3 contains 9 residues. V dropped 4 bases and J dropped 12 bases, with 10 bases sitting between them. The CDR3 DNA sequence: TGTGCCTGGAAGAGAGCCGGGTACTTC. This sequence encodes CAWKRAGYF.

This clonotype was recorded a few times. The chain links TRBV29-1 to TRBJ2-7, with a tentative D call TRBD2 (6 bases). This CDR3 spans 11 amino acids. Germline V gives CDR1 SQVTM, CDR2 ANQGSEA. Trimming took 7 bases from V and 2 from J, leaving 9 bases between them. Here the CDR3 reads CSGGTPYEQYF. The CDR3 DNA reads as TGCAGCGGGGGGACTCCCTACGAGCAGTACTTC.

This clonotype was counted at least ten times. J is TRBJ2-7 and V is TRBV20-1; D not resolved. This CDR3 is built from 11 residues. Germline V lookup: CDR1 DFQATT, CDR2 SNEGSKA (reference sequence). Trimming shortened V by 6 bases and J by 2 bases, and 8 bases separated the two germline ends. CDR3 DNA sequence: TGCAGTGCCGCTCCTGCCTACGAGCAGTACTTC. Translation: CSAAPAYEQYF.

This clonotype was seen a few times. At one end, the junction sequence differs from germline, possibly due to a read error. V and J are TRBV7-2 and TRBJ2-1, with 12 bases identical to TRBD2. This CDR3 has 15 residues. Per germline, CDR1 SGHTA and CDR2 FQGNSA. The CDR3 is CASSLAGGPVNEQFF. The DNA of the CDR3 is TGTGCCAGCAGCCTAGCGGGAGGGCCGGTGAATGAGCAGTTCTTC.

There are a few counts of this clonotype. The V gene is TRBV24-1, the J gene TRBJ2-5; 9 positions match TRBD1. The junction had 4 bases not matched to a gene; V was cut back by 9 bases and J by 3 bases. The CDR3 length is 13 residues. CDR1 KGHDR and CDR2 SFDVKD come from the germline V gene. CDR3 amino acids: CATRTGDKETQYF. DNA for the CDR3: TGTGCCACCCGGACAGGGGACAAAGAGACCCAGTACTTC.

Many counts were recorded for this clonotype. This chain links TRBV6-2 or TRBV6-3 with TRBJ1-3; D is ambiguous. Trimming took off 6 bases at V and 1 base at J, with 10 bases between the two ends. Per the germline V gene, CDR1 is MNHEY and CDR2 is SVGEGT. The length of the CDR3 is 14 residues. The CDR3 is CASRPGQSGNTIYF. The DNA of the CDR3 is TGTGCCAGCAGACCCGGCCAATCTGGAAACACCATATATTTT.

The gene calls are TRBV20-1 and TRBJ1-4; 9 bases agree with TRBD1. There are 15 residues in the CDR3. V shed 5 bases and J 0 bases; nucleotides not matched to a gene: 4. The germline CDR1 and CDR2 sequences are DFQATT and SNEGSKA (reference sequence). The CDR3 DNA is TGCAGTGCTGGGGACAGGGAAACAACTAATGAAAAACTGTTTTTT. It codes for CSAGDRETTNEKLFF.

In its sample, this clonotype was seen a few times. This chain connects TRBV5-4 to TRBJ2-3; unclear D gene. Germline lookup yields CDR1 SGHNT and CDR2 YYREEE (reference sequence). V lost 2 bases and J lost 6, with 13 bases in between. The CDR3 runs to 14 residues. CDR3 coding DNA: TGTGCCAGCAGCTTACCGGGCCCAGACGATACGCAGTATTTT. It yields the protein CASSLPGPDDTQYF.

V gene TRBV19 combines with J gene TRBJ2-1, with TRBD2 identical over 15 bases. The length of the CDR3 is 16 residues. CDR1 is LNHDA and CDR2 is SQIVND in the germline V gene (reference sequence). The V gene end was trimmed by 10 bases and the J gene end by 8 bases; junction bases not matched to a gene: 12. DNA of the CDR3: TGTGCCACGGGGACTAGCGGGGGGAAGTTCATTGATGAGCAGTTCTTC. Amino acid sequence: CATGTSGGKFIDEQFF.

This clonotype was picked up one time. A junction boundary mismatches the germline segment, possibly from a read error. The rearrangement uses TRBV4-2 and TRBJ2-7, with D perhaps matching TRBD1 or TRBD2 (6 bases each). This CDR3 spans 19 amino acids. Germline V gene sequence: CDR1 LGHNA, CDR2 YNFKEQ. The CDR3 protein is CARSQDPATGLKRAHEQYF. The CDR3 nucleotides read TGTGCCAGGAGCCAAGATCCGGCGACAGGACTTAAGCGGGCCCACGAGCAGTACTTC.

The CDR3 spells CSATTSGQTTNEQFF. CDR3 nucleotides: TGCAGTGCGACGACTAGCGGCCAGACAACGAATGAGCAGTTCTTC. The chain recombines TRBV20-1 with TRBJ2-1; the match to TRBD2 covers 9 bases. Germline V CDR1 and CDR2: DFQATT, SNEGSKA (reference sequence). The CDR3 is 15 residues long. V lost 6 bases, J lost 7 bases, and 13 bases stayed unmatched.

This clonotype was recorded at least ten times. The chain carries TRBV6-1 and TRBJ2-2, with D unclear. V lost 6 bases to trimming and J lost 6 bases, with 11 bases between them. Germline V gene sequence: CDR1 MNHNS, CDR2 SASEGT. The CDR3 sequence is 13 residues long. Written as DNA, the CDR3 is TGTGCCAGCAGGTCTCAGGTCGCCGGGGAGCTGTTTTTT. It translates to CASRSQVAGELFF.

This clonotype was found many times. V gene TRBV7-2 combines with J gene TRBJ2-4; D perhaps matches TRBD2 (5 bases). The V and J ends lost 5 bases and 0 bases respectively, with 17 bases between them. Germline values: CDR1 SGHTA, CDR2 FQGNSA. The CDR3 is made up of 17 amino acids. The CDR3 region has the DNA TGTGCCAGCAGCCCACTAGTAGCAACCGTAGCCAAAAACATTCAGTACTTC. Translated: CASSPLVATVAKNIQYF.